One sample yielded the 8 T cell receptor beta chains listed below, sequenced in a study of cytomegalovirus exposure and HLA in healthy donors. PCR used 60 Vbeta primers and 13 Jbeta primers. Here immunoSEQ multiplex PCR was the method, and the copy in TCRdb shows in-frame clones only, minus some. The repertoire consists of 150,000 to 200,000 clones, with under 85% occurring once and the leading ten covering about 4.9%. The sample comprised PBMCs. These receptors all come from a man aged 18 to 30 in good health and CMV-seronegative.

CDR3 coding DNA: TGCGCCAGCAGCTTCGCGGTCCTATTGTCTGGAGACACTGAAGCTTTCTTT. Its translation: CASSFAVLLSGDTEAFF. The chain is built from TRBV5-1 and TRBJ1-1; D is unclear. The CDR3 is 17 residues long. V was pared by 2 bases and J by 3 bases, with 20 bases between. The germline V gene encodes CDR1 SGHRS and CDR2 YFSETQ.

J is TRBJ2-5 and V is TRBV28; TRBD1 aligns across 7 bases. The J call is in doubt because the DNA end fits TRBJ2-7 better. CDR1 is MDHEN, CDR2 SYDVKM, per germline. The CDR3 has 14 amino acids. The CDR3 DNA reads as TGTGCCAGCAGTCCTGGGGACAGAGACTACGAGCAGTACTTC. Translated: CASSPGDRDYEQYF.

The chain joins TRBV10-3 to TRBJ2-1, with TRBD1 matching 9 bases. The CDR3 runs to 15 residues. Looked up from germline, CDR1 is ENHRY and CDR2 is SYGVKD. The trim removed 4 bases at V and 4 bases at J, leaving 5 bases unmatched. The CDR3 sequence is CAISGGQGSYNEQFF. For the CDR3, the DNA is TGTGCCATCAGTGGGGGACAGGGATCTTACAATGAGCAGTTCTTC.

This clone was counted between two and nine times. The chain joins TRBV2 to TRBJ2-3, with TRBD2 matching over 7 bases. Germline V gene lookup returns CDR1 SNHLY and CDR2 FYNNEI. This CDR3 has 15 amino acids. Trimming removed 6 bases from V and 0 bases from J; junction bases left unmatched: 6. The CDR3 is CASRLIAGSTDTQYF. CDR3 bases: TGTGCCAGCAGGCTCATAGCGGGTAGCACAGATACGCAGTATTTT.

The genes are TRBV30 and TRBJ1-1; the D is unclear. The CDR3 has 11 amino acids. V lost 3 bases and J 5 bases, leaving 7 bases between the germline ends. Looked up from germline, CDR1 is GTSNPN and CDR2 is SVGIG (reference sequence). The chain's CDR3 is CAWRSGTEAFF. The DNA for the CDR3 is TGTGCCTGGAGGTCGGGGACTGAAGCTTTCTTT. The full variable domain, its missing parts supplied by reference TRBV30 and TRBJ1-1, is SQTIHQWPATLVQPVGSPLSLECTVEGTSNPNLYWYRQAAGRGLQLLFYSVGIGQISSEVPQNLSASRPQDRQFILSSKKLLLSDSGFYLCAWRSGTEAFFGQGTRLTVV.

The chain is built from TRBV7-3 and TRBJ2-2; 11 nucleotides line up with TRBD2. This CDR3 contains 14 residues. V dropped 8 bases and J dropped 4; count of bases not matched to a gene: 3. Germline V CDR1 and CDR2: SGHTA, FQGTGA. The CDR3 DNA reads TGTGCCAGCGGGACTAGCGGAGGCACCGGGGAGCTGTTTTTT. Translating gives CASGTSGGTGELFF.

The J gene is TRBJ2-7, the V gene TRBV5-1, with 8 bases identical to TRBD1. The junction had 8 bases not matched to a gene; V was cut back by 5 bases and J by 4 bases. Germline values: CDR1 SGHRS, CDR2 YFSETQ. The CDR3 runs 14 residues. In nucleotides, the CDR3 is TGCGCCAGCAGTCTTAGACAGGGGACTTACGAGCAGTACTTC. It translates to CASSLRQGTYEQYF.

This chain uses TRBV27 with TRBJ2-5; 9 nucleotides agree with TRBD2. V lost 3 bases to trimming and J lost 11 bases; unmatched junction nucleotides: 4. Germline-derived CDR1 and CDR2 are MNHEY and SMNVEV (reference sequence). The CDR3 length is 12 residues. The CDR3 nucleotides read TGTGCCAGCAGTTTTGGCGGGGGGGAGCAGTACTTC. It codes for CASSFGGGEQYF.